These 17 T cell receptor beta chains were sequenced from one sample in a study of T-cell reconstitution after alpha-beta-depleted transplantation in children. Preparation of the TCRbeta library used unique molecular identifiers. MiXCR, run by TCRdb on the PCR reads, gives a single entry per CDR3 protein. The sample holds around 200,000 distinct CDR3 sequences, 6% to 7% seen once. Sample: PBMCs from the stem cell graft donor, taken from the stem cell graft. Source of these receptors: a human donor who donated a stem cell graft to a child with Wiskott-Aldrich syndrome.

This clonotype was found many times. This chain connects TRBV27 to TRBJ2-1; D is possibly TRBD1 (5 bases). Between the trimmed V and J ends, which lost 5 bases and 4 bases, there was a span of 15 bases. The germline V gene encodes CDR1 MNHEY and CDR2 SMNVEV (reference sequence). This CDR3 spans 15 amino acids. The CDR3 sequence is CASSPQVVGYNEQFF. The CDR3 DNA sequence: TGTGCCAGCAGTCCACAGGTTGTGGGGTACAATGAGCAGTTCTTC.

Concerning this clonotype: This could be a read error, since a much larger clone is one nucleotide away. It is likely a read error, because the conserved phenylalanine at the end of the CDR3 is missing. The chain links TRBV20-1 to TRBJ1-6; no reliable D call. The CDR3 is 15 residues long. Germline loops: CDR1 DFQATT, CDR2 SNEGSKA (reference sequence). V lost 0 bases and J lost 7, with 13 bases in between. CDR3 residues: CSARDMGNGNSPLHL. The CDR3 nucleotides read TGCAGTGCTAGAGATATGGGGAACGGAAATTCACCCCTCCACCTT.

In its sample, this clonotype was seen many times. The V call is TRBV20-1, the J call TRBJ2-7, with 9 bases matching TRBD1. V shed 7 bases and J 7 bases; nucleotides not matched to a gene: 14. The CDR3 contains 14 residues. CDR1 and CDR2 (germline): DFQATT, SNEGSKA (reference sequence). The chain's CDR3 is CSGTPGQGLREQYF. The DNA for the CDR3 is TGCAGTGGTACACCGGGACAGGGCCTTCGGGAGCAGTACTTC.

Turning to this clonotype: A much larger clonotype is one base distant, so this may be a read error. The J gene is TRBJ2-1, the V gene TRBV7-9; perhaps D is TRBD1 or TRBD2 (8 bases each). This CDR3 contains 17 residues. Trimming removed 4 bases from V and 10 bases from J, with 26 bases in between. The germline gives CDR1 SEHNR, CDR2 FQNEAQ (reference sequence). For the CDR3, the DNA is TGTGCCAGCAGCTACCCGGGGGGGACAGGTGGGGTGGAAGAGCAGTTCTTC. This translates into CASSYPGGTGGVEEQFF.

This clonotype showed up many times. The CDR3 loop reads CSASDRATEAFF. The DNA of the CDR3 is TGCAGTGCTAGTGATAGGGCCACTGAAGCTTTCTTT. V usage is TRBV20-1 and J usage is TRBJ1-1; D is ambiguous. V dropped 3 bases and J dropped 4 bases, with 9 bases sitting between them. This CDR3 has 12 residues. Germline values: CDR1 DFQATT, CDR2 SNEGSKA (reference sequence).

This clonotype was counted many times. The V gene is TRBV5-1, the J gene TRBJ2-3; 10 bases agree with TRBD1. The CDR3 totals 16 residues. Germline V gene lookup returns CDR1 SGHRS and CDR2 YFSETQ. With 4 bases clipped from V and 4 bases from J, the junction kept 9 bases outside the gene matches. CDR3 protein: CASSNGDRGFADTQYF. The CDR3, as DNA: TGCGCCAGCAGCAACGGGGACAGGGGATTCGCAGATACGCAGTATTTT.

At least ten counts were recorded for this clonotype. The chain joins TRBV20-1 to TRBJ1-6, with no clear D. Germline V gene sequence: CDR1 DFQATT, CDR2 SNEGSKA (reference sequence). V was shortened by 6 bases and J by 7 bases, with 13 bases between the two germline ends. This CDR3 has 13 amino acids. For the CDR3, the DNA is TGCAGTGCGGGGAGCCCTATGAATTCACCCCTCCACTTT. It codes for CSAGSPMNSPLHF.

This clonotype has ten or more counts. The chain combines TRBV7-9 with TRBJ2-7; 7 bases agree with TRBD1. Looked up from germline, CDR1 is SEHNR and CDR2 is FQNEAQ (reference sequence). This CDR3 is built from 17 residues. V was pared by 2 bases and J by 6 bases, with 16 bases of the junction left unmatched. The CDR3 is CASSLLGSGTVVGEQYF. CDR3 in DNA: TGTGCCAGCAGCTTACTAGGATCCGGGACAGTCGTCGGCGAGCAGTACTTC.

This clonotype has a count of ten or more. The gene calls are TRBV18 and TRBJ2-1; a possible D gene is TRBD2 (6 bases). The CDR3 has 14 amino acids. The V end was cut by 5 bases, the J end by 6 bases, with 14 bases between. In germline, CDR1 is KGHSH, CDR2 LQKENI. The DNA for the CDR3 is TGTGCCAGCTCAACCCGGGAGAGACCCAATGAGCAGTTCTTC. Its protein product is CASSTRERPNEQFF.

The sample holds a few counts of this clonotype. V is TRBV12-3 or TRBV12-4 and J is TRBJ1-5; 9 bases match TRBD1. This CDR3 region has 15 residues. The trim removed 6 bases at V and 1 base at J, leaving 4 bases unmatched. The CDR3 reads CASSTGGGSNQPQHF. The CDR3 region has the DNA TGTGCCAGCAGCACAGGGGGCGGAAGCAATCAGCCCCAGCATTTT.

This clonotype showed up many times. V and J are TRBV20-1 and TRBJ1-3; a possible D gene is TRBD1 (5 bases). There are 14 residues in the CDR3. Germline V gene sequence: CDR1 DFQATT, CDR2 SNEGSKA (reference sequence). V shed 3 bases and J shed 0 bases, with 9 bases lying between them. The CDR3 protein is CSASKDNSGNTIYF. In nucleotides, the CDR3 is TGCAGTGCTAGCAAGGACAACTCTGGAAACACCATATATTTT.

This clonotype was seen ten or more times. V gene TRBV6-5 combines with J gene TRBJ1-5; D is unresolved. Germline V lookup: CDR1 MNHEY, CDR2 SVGAGI. The germline V and J ends were trimmed by 0 bases and 5 bases, with 11 bases remaining between them. This CDR3 comprises 15 residues. This CDR3 is CASSYSRGGHQPQHF. The CDR3, as DNA: TGTGCCAGCAGTTACTCGCGGGGAGGCCATCAGCCCCAGCATTTT.

This clonotype was observed many times. The chain employs TRBV3-1 and TRBJ1-2; TRBD1 is a possible D gene (5 bases). The germline V and J ends were trimmed by 1 base and 5 bases, with 14 bases remaining between them. Germline V gene sequence: CDR1 LGHDT, CDR2 YNNKEL (reference sequence). The CDR3 spans 15 residues. The CDR3 is CASSQGGGTSYGYTF. In nucleotides, the CDR3 is TGTGCCAGCAGCCAAGGCGGGGGGACGTCGTATGGCTACACCTTC. Full variable domain (remainder filled in from reference TRBV3-1 and TRBJ1-2): DTAVSQTPKYLVTQMGNDKSIKCEQNLGHDTMYWYKQDSKKFLKIMFSYNNKELIINETVPNRFSPKSPDKAHLNLHINSLELGDSAVYFCASSQGGGTSYGYTFGSGTRLTVV.

This clonotype was picked up many times. The chain uses TRBV9 and TRBJ1-2; maybe TRBD1 (5 bases). Germline V gene data show CDR1 as SGDLS and CDR2 as YYNGEE. Deletions cut 0 bases from V and 4 bases from J, with 7 bases between. This CDR3 comprises 13 residues. CDR3 in amino acids: CASSVGGAYGYTF. CDR3 bases: TGTGCCAGCAGCGTAGGTGGGGCCTATGGCTACACCTTC.

This clonotype was found many times. The chain uses TRBV25-1 and TRBJ2-1; TRBD2 aligns across 7 bases. With V trimmed by 8 bases and J by 4 bases, 5 bases remained unmatched. The CDR3 runs 13 residues. Germline CDR1 is MGHDK and CDR2 is SYGVNS. As DNA, the CDR3 is TGTGCCAGCTGTGCTAGCGGATACAATGAGCAGTTCTTC. Protein product: CASCASGYNEQFF.

This clonotype has a count of ten or more. V is TRBV12-3 or TRBV12-4 and J is TRBJ2-3; TRBD2 matches 13 bases. The CDR3 is 15 amino acids. J was trimmed by 2 bases and V by 6 bases; bases with no gene match: 2. The CDR3 reads CASRTSGGDTDTQYF. The CDR3 DNA follows: TGTGCCAGCAGAACTAGCGGGGGGGACACAGATACGCAGTATTTT.

V gene TRBV4-2 combines with J gene TRBJ2-2; 7 bases line up with TRBD1. The CDR3 spans 15 residues. The V segment lost 1 base and the J segment 5 bases; nucleotides outside the gene matches: 4. The germline gives CDR1 LGHNA, CDR2 YNFKEQ. CDR3: CASSQGDRPTGELFF. Here the CDR3 DNA reads TGTGCCAGCAGCCAAGGGGACAGACCGACCGGGGAGCTGTTTTTT.